This T cell receptor (beta chain) was identified during a study of blood T cell repertoires in COVID-19. Study background: The United States, Italy and Spain supplied acute and convalescent COVID-19 samples. Sample material is recorded as cDNA or gDNA derived from T cells, B-cell-depleted T cells, or PBMCs.

A Seattle source enrolled patients during active infection and followed them longitudinally. V was pared by 1 base and J by 2 bases, with 12 bases between. The CDR3 is 14 residues long. Germline CDR1 reads GTSNPN; CDR2 reads SVGIG (reference sequence). Measured with immunoSEQ multiplex PCR; TCRdb has only the in-frame clones, and not every one. The sample contains approximately 500,000 clones, 89% of which appear only once. The chain joins TRBV30 to TRBJ2-7; D perhaps matches TRBD1 (6 bases). The receptor was isolated from a man aged 18 to 30 with COVID-19, enrolled during active disease. Sample: peripheral blood. CDR3 DNA: TGTGCCTGGAGTGAGGGCAGGGGAACCTACGAGCAGTACTTC. Protein product: CAWSEGRGTYEQYF.